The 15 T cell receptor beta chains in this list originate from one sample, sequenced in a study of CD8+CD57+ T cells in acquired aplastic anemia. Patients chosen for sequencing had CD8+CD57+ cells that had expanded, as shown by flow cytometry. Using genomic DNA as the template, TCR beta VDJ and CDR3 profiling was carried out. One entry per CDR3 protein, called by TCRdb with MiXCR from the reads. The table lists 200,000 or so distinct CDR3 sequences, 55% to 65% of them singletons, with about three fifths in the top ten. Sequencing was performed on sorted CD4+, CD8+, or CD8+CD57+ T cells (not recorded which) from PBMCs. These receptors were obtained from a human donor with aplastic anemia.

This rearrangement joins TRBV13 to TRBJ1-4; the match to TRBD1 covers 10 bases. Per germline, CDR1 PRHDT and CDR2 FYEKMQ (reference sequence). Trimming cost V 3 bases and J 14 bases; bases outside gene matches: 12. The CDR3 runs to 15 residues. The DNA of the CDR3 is TGTGCCAGCAGCTTGGCCGGGACAGGGGCCAGCGGGCTGTTTTTT. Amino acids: CASSLAGTGASGLFF.

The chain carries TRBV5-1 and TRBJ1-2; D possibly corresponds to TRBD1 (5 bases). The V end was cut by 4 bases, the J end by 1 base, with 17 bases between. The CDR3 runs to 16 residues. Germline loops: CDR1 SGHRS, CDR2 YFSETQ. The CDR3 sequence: CASSPTGGTFNYGYTF. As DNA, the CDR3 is TGCGCCAGCAGCCCCACGGGAGGGACTTTTAACTATGGCTACACCTTC.

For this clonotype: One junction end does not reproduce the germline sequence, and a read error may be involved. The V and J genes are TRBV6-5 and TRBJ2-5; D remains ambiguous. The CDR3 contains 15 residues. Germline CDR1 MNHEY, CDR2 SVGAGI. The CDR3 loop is CASSYGGESQGTQYF. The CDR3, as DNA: TGTGCCAGCAGTTATGGTGGGGAATCTCAAGGGACCCAGTACTTC.

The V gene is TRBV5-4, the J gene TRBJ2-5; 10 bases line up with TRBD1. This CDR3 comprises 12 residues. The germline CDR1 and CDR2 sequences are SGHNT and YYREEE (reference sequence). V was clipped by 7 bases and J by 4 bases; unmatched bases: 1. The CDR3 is CASRTGGETQYF. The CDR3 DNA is TGTGCCAGCCGGACAGGGGGAGAGACCCAGTACTTC.

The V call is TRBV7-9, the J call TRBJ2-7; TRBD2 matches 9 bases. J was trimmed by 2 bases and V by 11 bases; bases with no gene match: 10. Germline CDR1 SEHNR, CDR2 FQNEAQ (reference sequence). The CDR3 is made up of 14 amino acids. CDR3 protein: CADSLAGATYEQYF. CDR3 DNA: TGTGCCGACAGCTTAGCGGGGGCTACCTACGAGCAGTACTTC.

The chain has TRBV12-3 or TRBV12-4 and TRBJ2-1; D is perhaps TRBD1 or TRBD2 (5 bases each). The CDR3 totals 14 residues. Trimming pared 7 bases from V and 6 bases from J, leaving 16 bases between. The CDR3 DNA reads TGTGCCAGCAAGGGGACCCTCGGCGGCAATGAGCAGTTCTTC. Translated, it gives CASKGTLGGNEQFF.

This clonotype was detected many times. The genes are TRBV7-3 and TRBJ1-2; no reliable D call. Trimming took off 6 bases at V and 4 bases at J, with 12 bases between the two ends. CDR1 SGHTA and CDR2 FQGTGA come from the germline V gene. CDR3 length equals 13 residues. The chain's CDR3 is CASSQALGYGYTF. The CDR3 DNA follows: TGTGCCAGCAGTCAAGCCTTGGGCTATGGCTACACCTTC.

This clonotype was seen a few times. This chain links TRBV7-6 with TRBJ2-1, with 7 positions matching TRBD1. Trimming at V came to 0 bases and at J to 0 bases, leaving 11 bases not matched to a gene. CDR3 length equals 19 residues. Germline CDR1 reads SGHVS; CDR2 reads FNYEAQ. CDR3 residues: CASSLAGTASSPSYNEQFF. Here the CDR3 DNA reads TGTGCCAGCAGCTTAGCCGGGACAGCCTCTAGTCCCTCCTACAATGAGCAGTTCTTC.

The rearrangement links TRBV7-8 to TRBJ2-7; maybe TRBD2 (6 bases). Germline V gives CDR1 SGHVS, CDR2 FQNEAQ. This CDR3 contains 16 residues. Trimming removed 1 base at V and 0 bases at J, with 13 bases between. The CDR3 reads CASSLGGGTFSYEQYF. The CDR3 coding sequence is TGTGCCAGCAGCTTAGGCGGCGGGACTTTCTCCTACGAGCAGTACTTC.

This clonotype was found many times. The CDR3 nucleotides are TGTGCCAGCAGTGTTCTAACTAGCGGGGGGGCTGGGAATGAGCAGTTCTTC. Translation gives CASSVLTSGGAGNEQFF. V is TRBV2 and J is TRBJ2-1, with 13 nucleotides matching TRBD2. J lost 7 bases, V lost 4 bases, and 10 bases had no gene match. Germline assignment: CDR1 SNHLY and CDR2 FYNNEI. This CDR3 spans 17 amino acids.

The CDR3 protein is CASSLVPEGSLAVTDTQYF. CDR3 sequence (DNA): TGTGCCAGCAGCTTAGTCCCAGAGGGTTCCCTAGCGGTGACAGATACGCAGTATTTT. This rearrangement joins TRBV7-6 to TRBJ2-3; 7 positions agree with TRBD2. The germline gives CDR1 SGHVS, CDR2 FNYEAQ. After removal of 1 base from V and 3 bases from J, the junction contained 16 bases not matched to a gene. The CDR3 loop spans 19 amino acids.

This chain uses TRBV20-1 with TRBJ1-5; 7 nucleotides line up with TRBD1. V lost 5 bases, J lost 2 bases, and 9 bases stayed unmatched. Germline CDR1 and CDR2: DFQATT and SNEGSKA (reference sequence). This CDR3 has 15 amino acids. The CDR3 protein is CSAARTGGGNQPQHF. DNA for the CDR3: TGCAGTGCTGCTCGGACAGGAGGAGGCAATCAGCCCCAGCATTTT.

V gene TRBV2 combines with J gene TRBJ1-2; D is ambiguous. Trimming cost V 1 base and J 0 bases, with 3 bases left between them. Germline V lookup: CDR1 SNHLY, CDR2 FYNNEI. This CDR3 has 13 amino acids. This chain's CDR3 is CASSEDANYGYTF. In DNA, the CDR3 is TGTGCCAGCAGTGAAGATGCTAACTATGGCTACACCTTC.

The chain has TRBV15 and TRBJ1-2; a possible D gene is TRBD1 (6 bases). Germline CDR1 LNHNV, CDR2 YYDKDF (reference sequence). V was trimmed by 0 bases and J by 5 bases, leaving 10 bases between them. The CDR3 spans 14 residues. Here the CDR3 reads CATSRDRGLYGYTF. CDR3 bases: TGTGCCACCAGCAGAGACCGGGGGCTTTATGGCTACACCTTC.

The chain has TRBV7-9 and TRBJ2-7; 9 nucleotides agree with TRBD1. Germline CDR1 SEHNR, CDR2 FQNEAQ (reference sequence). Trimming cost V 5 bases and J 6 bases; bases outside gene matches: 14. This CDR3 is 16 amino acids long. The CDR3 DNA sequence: TGTGCCAGCAGCCCAGCATTGGGGACAGGGCCGGGCGAGCAGTACTTC. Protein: CASSPALGTGPGEQYF.